One TCR beta chain is described in this entry. CDR1 SGHNT and CDR2 YENEEA come from the germline V gene. V gave up 5 bases and J gave up 3 bases; unmatched junction bases: 4. The CDR3 has 13 residues. The record originates from a study of blood T cell repertoires in COVID-19. The table came from immunoSEQ multiplex PCR; TCRdb's copy has only in-frame clones and leaves some out. The sample contains 95,000 to 150,000 clones, almost 90% of which appear only once. The chain recombines TRBV11-3 with TRBJ2-7; 7 bases match TRBD1. The clonotype comes from a woman aged 45-60 years with active or convalescent COVID-19. The sample comprised peripheral blood. The CDR3 nucleotides read TGTGCCAGCAGCCGCGGACAGGACTACGAGCAGTACTTC. Its translation: CASSRGQDYEQYF.